The 16 T cell receptor beta chains presented below share a single source sample, sequenced in a study of T cell clusters in autoimmune cytopenias. Some 38,000 genome equivalents of blood DNA were amplified for TRB. TRB was amplified by touch-down multiplex PCR, primer pools A and B combined. TCRdb re-called the multiplex PCR reads and catalogs CDR3 proteins one per entry, DNA excluded. Here the sample table reports around 4,800 distinct CDR3 sequences. These data were also reused for a study on T cell repertoires in aging, cancer and after chemotherapy.

The material sequenced was peripheral blood. Every receptor here comes from a human donor with an autoimmune cytopenia or autoimmune hepatitis (not recorded which).

The V call is TRBV6-6, the J call TRBJ2-3. Germline V CDR1 and CDR2: MNHNY, SVGAGI (reference sequence). The CDR3 spans 14 residues. The CDR3 here is CASGKSGSTDTQYF.

The J gene is TRBJ2-4, the V gene TRBV5-4; TCRdb outputs TRBD1, but without DNA this stays unchecked. Germline CDR1 SGHNT, CDR2 YYREEE (reference sequence). The CDR3 extends over 15 amino acids. This CDR3 reads CASSETGWREDIQYF.

The rearrangement links TRBV11-3 to TRBJ2-3; the TCRdb D gene call, TRBD2, has no DNA to confirm it. The CDR3 totals 15 residues. Germline CDR1 and CDR2: SGHNT and YENEEA. CDR3 sequence reads: CASSLDRLAGNTQYF.

CDR3: CASSRGFGDRGRESPLHF. The rearrangement links TRBV6-5 to TRBJ1-6; the TCRdb call, TRBD1, lacks DNA for checking. The germline V gene has CDR1 MNHEY and CDR2 SVGAGI. The CDR3 loop spans 18 amino acids.

The V gene is TRBV6-5, the J gene TRBJ1-1. There are 13 residues in the CDR3. The germline gives CDR1 MNHEY, CDR2 SVGAGI. This CDR3 is CASSYWVQTEAFF.

This chain joins TRBV11-1 and TRBJ1-6. CDR3 size: 13 residues. Germline V gene data show CDR1 as SGHAT and CDR2 as FQDESV (reference sequence). CDR3 residues: CASSIRTSSPLHF.

CDR3 loop: CASTRLGTGGTSEAFF. The chain uses TRBV6-2 or TRBV6-3 and TRBJ1-1; no DNA is available, so the TRBD1 call from TCRdb remains unchecked. CDR1 and CDR2 (germline): MNHEY, SVGEGT. The CDR3 spans 16 residues.

The genes are TRBV29-1 and TRBJ1-1. Germline CDR1 reads SQVTM; CDR2 reads ANQGSEA. The CDR3 runs to 12 residues. The CDR3 loop is CSVQYSNTEAFF.

The V call is TRBV12-3 or TRBV12-4, the J call TRBJ2-3; TCRdb's D gene call, TRBD1, goes unchecked for lack of DNA. The CDR3 has 15 amino acids. The CDR3 spells CASSLAGGGADTQYF.

The genes are TRBV19 and TRBJ2-4; TCRdb selects TRBD1, and the lack of DNA leaves this call unchecked. This CDR3 is built from 15 residues. Germline V lookup: CDR1 LNHDA, CDR2 SQIVND (reference sequence). This CDR3 reads CASSIDTGGSETQYF.

The chain combines TRBV27 with TRBJ2-3; TCRdb lists TRBD1, though no DNA is available to test this call. The germline CDR1 and CDR2 sequences are MNHEY and SMNVEV (reference sequence). The CDR3 sequence is 16 residues long. The chain's CDR3 is CASSLKRTGERDTQYF.

The chain has TRBV29-1 and TRBJ2-2; TCRdb's assignment of TRBD1 cannot be checked, as there is no DNA. This CDR3 has 14 residues. Germline values: CDR1 SQVTM, CDR2 ANQGSEA. The chain's CDR3 is CSVYTGRHTGELFF.

J is TRBJ2-5 and V is TRBV5-5; TCRdb's D call of TRBD2 is untestable without DNA. The germline V gene encodes CDR1 SGHKS and CDR2 YYEKEE (reference sequence). This CDR3 region has 17 residues. The CDR3 here is CASSFNMLAVGQETQYF.

The rearrangement joins TRBV12-3 or TRBV12-4 to TRBJ2-5. The CDR3 contains 13 residues. The CDR3 region is CASSPTKPETQYF.

The rearrangement links TRBV10-3 to TRBJ2-3. CDR1 ENHRY and CDR2 SYGVKD come from the germline V gene. The CDR3 is 13 amino acids. The CDR3 here is CAIMGSSTDTQYF.

This chain joins TRBV15 and TRBJ2-2; lacking DNA, the TRBD1 call made by TCRdb goes unchecked. CDR3 length: 16 residues. Germline loops: CDR1 LNHNV, CDR2 YYDKDF (reference sequence). CDR3 sequence: CATSRRRQGNTGELFF.